Following are 20 T cell receptor beta chains from one sample sequenced in a study of monozygotic twins with inflammatory bowel disease. Using the 5' RACE reads, TCRdb records one entry per CDR3 protein without DNA. This repertoire includes about 210,000 distinct CDR3 sequences. Sample: blood. All receptors derive from a human donor with ulcerative colitis or Crohn's disease, or a healthy co-twin of an affected twin (not recorded which).

The chain joins TRBV7-2 to TRBJ1-4. The CDR3 contains 12 residues. CDR1 SGHTA and CDR2 FQGNSA come from the germline V gene. CDR3 loop: CASSLTNEKLFF.

The genes are TRBV7-8 and TRBJ1-1; the TRBD1 assignment by TCRdb is unverifiable without DNA. Germline CDR1 SGHVS, CDR2 FQNEAQ. This CDR3 is 16 amino acids long. CDR3 in amino acids: CASSLASGQTNTEAFF.

This chain uses TRBV5-1 with TRBJ2-3; absent DNA, TCRdb's TRBD2 call cannot be checked. CDR3 length: 20 residues. Looked up from germline, CDR1 is SGHRS and CDR2 is YFSETQ. The CDR3 sequence is CASSLAGTSGRVGLTDTQYF.

The chain carries TRBV7-6 and TRBJ2-7; TCRdb returns TRBD2, unconfirmable since there is no DNA. CDR3 length: 16 amino acids. Germline V CDR1 and CDR2: SGHVS, FNYEAQ. The CDR3 loop is CASSHSDGPGSYEQYF.

The chain couples TRBV29-1 to TRBJ1-2; TCRdb lists TRBD1, though no DNA is available to test this call. The germline gives CDR1 SQVTM, CDR2 ANQGSEA. CDR3 length: 12 amino acids. The CDR3 region is CSDRDTNYGYTF.

This chain connects TRBV19 to TRBJ2-7; TCRdb returns TRBD1, unconfirmable since there is no DNA. CDR3 size: 13 residues. Per germline, CDR1 LNHDA and CDR2 SQIVND (reference sequence). The CDR3 loop is CAAKGQGSNEQYF.

V gene TRBV5-6 combines with J gene TRBJ1-1. The CDR3 is 14 amino acids. The germline CDR1 and CDR2 sequences are SGHDT and YYEEEE. The CDR3 sequence: CASSLVGSYTEAFF. The full variable domain, completed using reference TRBV5-6 and TRBJ1-1, is DAGVTQSPTHLIKTRGQQVTLRCSPKSGHDTVSWYQQALGQGPQFIFQYYEEEERQRGNFPDRFSGHQFPNYSSELNVNALLLGDSALYLCASSLVGSYTEAFFGQGTRLTVV.

The chain recombines TRBV7-2 with TRBJ2-2; TCRdb proposes TRBD2, but this gene call is untestable without DNA. This CDR3 comprises 15 residues. Germline V gives CDR1 SGHTA, CDR2 FQGNSA. CDR3 amino acids: CASSLRQGGTGELFF.

J is TRBJ2-2 and V is TRBV7-2; no DNA is available, so the TRBD1 call from TCRdb remains unchecked. Germline CDR1 SGHTA, CDR2 FQGNSA. The CDR3 has 13 amino acids. The CDR3 is CASSPWEIGELFF.

The rearrangement uses TRBV4-3 and TRBJ2-1; TCRdb reports TRBD2, a call that lacks DNA to check it against. Germline V CDR1 and CDR2: LGHNA, YSLEER. The length of the CDR3 is 15 residues. CDR3 sequence reads: CASSPASGRGNEQFF.

The chain combines TRBV6-1 with TRBJ2-1; TCRdb returns TRBD2, unconfirmable since there is no DNA. This CDR3 contains 16 residues. Germline assignment: CDR1 MNHNS and CDR2 SASEGT. CDR3 protein: CASRISGGSSYNEQFF.

The V gene is TRBV30, the J gene TRBJ2-7. The CDR3 sequence is 13 residues long. The germline V gene has CDR1 GTSNPN and CDR2 SVGIG (reference sequence). CDR3 protein: CAWIVGNSYEQYF. Using reference TRBV30 and TRBJ2-7 for the parts outside the CDR3, the full variable domain is SQTIHQWPATLVQPVGSPLSLECTVEGTSNPNLYWYRQAAGRGLQLLFYSVGIGQISSEVPQNLSASRPQDRQFILSSKKLLLSDSGFYLCAWIVGNSYEQYFGPGTRLTVT.

The V and J genes are TRBV20-1 and TRBJ2-5; TCRdb calls TRBD1, which cannot be checked without DNA. The CDR3 contains 12 residues. The germline CDR1 and CDR2 sequences are DFQATT and SNEGSKA (reference sequence). CDR3 region: CSAPDRAETQYF.

The V call is TRBV7-7, the J call TRBJ1-4. This CDR3 is 13 amino acids long. Germline lookup yields CDR1 SSHAT and CDR2 FNYEAQ (reference sequence). CDR3 residues: CASSLEIGEKLFF.

The rearrangement uses TRBV19 and TRBJ2-2. The V gene's germline CDR1 is LNHDA and CDR2 SQIVND (reference sequence). There are 14 residues in the CDR3. CDR3 protein: CASSMVGRTGELFF.

The chain recombines TRBV20-1 with TRBJ1-4; TCRdb calls TRBD1, which cannot be checked without DNA. Germline V gene sequence: CDR1 DFQATT, CDR2 SNEGSKA (reference sequence). CDR3 length: 15 residues. The CDR3 region is CSARVTDRGREKLFF.

CDR3 protein: CASSFRSSYEQYF. The J gene is TRBJ2-7, the V gene TRBV7-2. The germline CDR1 and CDR2 sequences are SGHTA and FQGNSA. The CDR3 is made up of 13 amino acids.

The rearrangement links TRBV19 to TRBJ1-2. Germline assignment: CDR1 LNHDA and CDR2 SQIVND (reference sequence). This CDR3 comprises 14 residues. This CDR3 reads CASIPGPGEYGYTF.

CDR3 sequence reads: CASSYPGLTNEQFF. The rearrangement joins TRBV4-1 to TRBJ2-1; TCRdb returns TRBD2, unconfirmable since there is no DNA. CDR3 size: 14 residues. The germline V gene encodes CDR1 MGHRA and CDR2 YSYEKL.

J is TRBJ1-5 and V is TRBV12-3 or TRBV12-4; TCRdb lists TRBD1, though no DNA is available to test this call. This CDR3 contains 15 residues. The CDR3 sequence is CASSFGGWGNQPQHF.